The rows below give T cell receptor beta chains drawn from one sample of a study of T cell changes during pregnancy in multiple sclerosis. Measured with immunoSEQ multiplex PCR; TCRdb has only the in-frame clones, and not every one. The sample consists of 39,000 or so clones, about 93% of them appearing once. The sequencing here drew on CD4+ T cells from peripheral blood mononuclear cells, taken after pregnancy. These receptors all come from a female donor in good health, enrolled as a control in a pregnancy study. The CDR3 runs from the conserved cysteine through the conserved F or W. A D gene is named only where the DNA matches it firmly. Expanded clones get a size class; other rows say once, few or many, or leave the size out.

D gene | J gene | V gene | clone size | CDR3 DNA | CDR3 protein
- | TRBJ1-5 | TRBV6-4 | once | TGTGCCAGCAGTGACTCGGCGGATAGCAATCAGCCCCAGCATTTT | CASSDSADSNQPQHF
TRBD2 | TRBJ2-1 | TRBV19 | - | TGTGCCAGTAGTATTAGGACTAGCGATATCTACAATGAGCAGTTCTTC | CASSIRTSDIYNEQFF
- | TRBJ1-4 | TRBV5-1 | - | TGCGCCAGCAGCTCGGGGGTTGGTATAGCAACTAATGAAAAACTGTTTTTT | CASSSGVGIATNEKLFF
- | TRBJ1-5 | TRBV6-6 | - | TGTGCCAGCAGTTACAATGCCAGGGGTGGCAATCAGCCCCAGCATTTT | CASSYNARGGNQPQHF
- | TRBJ2-5 | TRBV14 | - | TGTGCCAGCAGCCCTCACCACGGGACTTTGGCCCCGGAGACCCAGTACTTC | CASSPHHGTLAPETQYF
- | TRBJ1-5 | TRBV6-5 | - | TGTGCCAGCAGTTCCGGGGGGTCCCAGCATTTT | CASSSGGSQHF
- | TRBJ2-2 | TRBV21-1 | - | TGTGCCAGATTCCTCCCCGGGACACCGAACACCGGGGAGCTGTTTTTT | CARFLPGTPNTGELFF
TRBD1 | TRBJ1-5 | TRBV27 | - | TGTGCCAGCAGTCGCGGGGGGACAGGGTTAAATCAGCCCCAGCATTTT | CASSRGGTGLNQPQHF
TRBD2 | TRBJ2-7 | TRBV5-3 | - | TGTGCCAGAAGCTTAAGCGGGAGTTCCTACGAGCAGTACTTC | CARSLSGSSYEQYF
- | TRBJ1-2 | TRBV5-1 | - | TGCGCCAGCAGTCCCACAGGGAAGAATGGCTACACCTTC | CASSPTGKNGYTF
TRBD2 | TRBJ2-1 | TRBV6-5 | - | TGTGCCAGGGAGGGACTAGCGGGGACCAATGAGCAGTTCTTC | CAREGLAGTNEQFF
- | TRBJ2-1 | TRBV11-2 | - | TGTGCCAGCACCCGTGGTCCCCGGGACATCTGGCAGTTCTTC | CASTRGPRDIWQFF
TRBD2 | TRBJ2-3 | TRBV30 | - | TGTGCCTGGAAGGTAGCTAGCGGGGGCCCAGGTACGCAGTATTTT | CAWKVASGGPGTQYF
- | TRBJ2-3 | TRBV9 | - | TGTGCCAGCAGCGTAGAGGCTTGGCAGGGTGGGGATACGCAGTATTTT | CASSVEAWQGGDTQYF
- | TRBJ1-4 | TRBV4-1 | - | TGCGCCAGCAGCCTCACGGGGGCAACTAATGAAAAACTGTTTTTT | CASSLTGATNEKLFF
- | TRBJ2-1 | TRBV5-1 | - | TGCGCCAGCAGCTTGGCGGCCGAGGGTGAGCAGTTCTTC | CASSLAAEGEQFF
TRBD1 | TRBJ1-1 | TRBV19 | - | TGTGCCAGTACCGACAGGGTTGGCACTGAAGCTTTCTTT | CASTDRVGTEAFF
TRBD1 | TRBJ1-3 | TRBV7-9 | - | TGTGCCAGCAGTCTAGGGGAACAGGGGGCCGACACCATATATTTT | CASSLGEQGADTIYF
TRBD2 | TRBJ2-7 | TRBV5-4 | - | TGTGCCAGCAGCGCCGGGACTAGCGGGGGACCCTACGAGCAGTACTTC | CASSAGTSGGPYEQYF
- | TRBJ2-2 | TRBV5-4 | - | TGTGCCAGCAGCTTCAGGGACTCGGTTGGGGAGCTGTTTTTT | CASSFRDSVGELFF
- | TRBJ2-1 | TRBV18 | once | TGTGCCAGTTCCCCCGTCTTCAATGAGCAGTTCTTC | CASSPVFNEQFF
TRBD1 | TRBJ2-3 | TRBV15 | - | TGTGCCACCAGCAGAGATCAGGGGGCCCGCACAGATACGCAGTATTTT | CATSRDQGARTDTQYF
TRBD1 | TRBJ2-4 | TRBV19 | - | TGTGCCAGTAGTATTGGGACAGTGGGCATTCAGTACTTC | CASSIGTVGIQYF
- | TRBJ1-5 | TRBV10-3 | - | TGTGCCATCAGTGAGTCGGGGGGGCACCAGCCCCAGCATTTT | CAISESGGHQPQHF
TRBD1 | TRBJ1-2 | TRBV5-6 | - | TGTGCCAGCAGCCGACAGGGAGGCTATGGCTACACCTTC | CASSRQGGYGYTF
TRBD2 | TRBJ2-1 | TRBV30 | - | TGTGCCTGTCTAGCGGGGGGGCTCAATGAGCAGTTCTTC | CACLAGGLNEQFF
TRBD1 | TRBJ2-7 | TRBV5-4 | - | TGTGCCAGCAGCCACAGGGGACAGGTCTCCTACGAGCAGTACTTC | CASSHRGQVSYEQYF
TRBD1 | TRBJ2-1 | TRBV20-1 | few | TGCAGTGTCGGGACAGCCGCGGGGCAGTTCTTC | CSVGTAAGQFF
TRBD1 | TRBJ1-6 | TRBV30 | - | TGTGCCTATGGGACAGGGAATAATTCACCCCTCCACTTT | CAYGTGNNSPLHF
- | TRBJ1-5 | TRBV30 | - | TGTGCCTGGGGCAGGGTCTTCAATCAGCCCCAGCATTTT | CAWGRVFNQPQHF
TRBD1 | TRBJ1-1 | TRBV18 | - | TGTGCCAGCTCACCCCAGGGGGCAGGTGAAGCTTTCTTT | CASSPQGAGEAFF